The 9 T cell receptor beta chains presented below share a single source sample, sequenced in a study of CD8+CD57+ T cells in acquired aplastic anemia. The use of genomic DNA as template underpinned the TCR beta VDJ and CDR3 profiling. A single record per CDR3 protein comes from TCRdb applying MiXCR to the reads. The data show 65,000 to 85,000 distinct CDR3 sequences, approximately 50% seen once. The sequenced sample was sorted CD4+, CD8+, or CD8+CD57+ T cells (not recorded which) from PBMCs. The receptor source for this set is a human donor in good health, serving as a control.

This clonotype was detected ten times or more. For the CDR3, the DNA is TGCGCCAGCAGCCCGAGGGACTTCCACTCCTACGAGCAGTACTTC. This encodes CASSPRDFHSYEQYF. This chain links TRBV4-1 with TRBJ2-7, with a tentative D call TRBD2 (6 bases). The V and J ends lost 4 bases and 0 bases respectively, with 13 bases between them. The CDR3 runs to 15 residues. The V gene's germline CDR1 is MGHRA and CDR2 YSYEKL.

The chain is built from TRBV15 and TRBJ1-3; tentatively, D is TRBD1 (5 bases). The CDR3 is made up of 15 amino acids. The V end lost 4 bases, the J end lost 6 bases, and 16 bases lay between the germline ends. The germline gives CDR1 LNHNV, CDR2 YYDKDF (reference sequence). The CDR3 region has the DNA TGTGCCACCAGCACCCCAGGGTCGGCCAAAAACACCATATATTTT. As protein: CATSTPGSAKNTIYF.

The V gene is TRBV19, the J gene TRBJ2-3; 12 bases are shared with TRBD2. Germline CDR1 and CDR2: LNHDA and SQIVND (reference sequence). The CDR3 loop spans 17 amino acids. V lost 1 base, J lost 1 base, and 3 bases stayed unmatched. In nucleotides, the CDR3 is TGTGCCAGTAGTATAGGGCTAGCGGGAGGGCGCACAGATACGCAGTATTTT. Residues: CASSIGLAGGRTDTQYF.

This clonotype has only a few counts. The genes are TRBV29-1 and TRBJ2-7; D ambiguous. Germline-derived CDR1 and CDR2 are SQVTM and ANQGSEA. The CDR3 has 14 residues. Deletions cut 6 bases from V and 2 bases from J, with 17 bases between. The CDR3 DNA reads TGCAGCGTAACCCGGGCAGTCCCCCCCTACGAGCAGTACTTC. As protein: CSVTRAVPPYEQYF.

This chain connects TRBV15 to TRBJ1-5; 10 bases map to TRBD1. V dropped 3 bases and J dropped 5; count of bases not matched to a gene: 4. Germline assignment: CDR1 LNHNV and CDR2 YYDKDF (reference sequence). There are 15 residues in the CDR3. The CDR3 is CATSSDGQGDQPQHF. CDR3 nucleotide sequence: TGTGCCACCAGCAGTGACGGACAGGGGGATCAGCCCCAGCATTTT.

This clonotype showed up many times. The gene calls are TRBV27 and TRBJ2-7, with D perhaps assigned TRBD1 or TRBD2 (5 bases each). The V end lost 5 bases, the J end lost 2 bases, and 13 bases lay between the germline ends. CDR1 and CDR2 from the germline V gene are MNHEY and SMNVEV (reference sequence). The CDR3 length is 14 residues. The CDR3 loop is CASSPIGAAYEQYF. In DNA form, the CDR3 reads TGTGCCAGCAGTCCAATCGGGGCAGCCTACGAGCAGTACTTC.

The gene calls are TRBV20-1 and TRBJ1-1; D not certain. Trimming removed 3 bases from V and 5 bases from J, with 13 bases in between. The CDR3 contains 13 residues. Germline CDR1 DFQATT, CDR2 SNEGSKA (reference sequence). In DNA, the CDR3 is TGCAGTGCTAGTAAGGGTGTGGGGACTGAAGCTTTCTTT. Protein product: CSASKGVGTEAFF.

This clonotype has a single count. The rearrangement joins TRBV10-3 to TRBJ2-1; 8 positions agree with TRBD2. V dropped 5 bases and J dropped 8; count of bases not matched to a gene: 8. CDR1 ENHRY and CDR2 SYGVKD come from the germline V gene. The CDR3 runs to 14 residues. CDR3 sequence reads: CAISRGGGAHEQFF. In nucleotides, the CDR3 is TGTGCCATCAGTCGGGGGGGAGGGGCCCATGAGCAGTTCTTC.

This clonotype was observed many times. The gene calls are TRBV5-5 and TRBJ2-5; tentatively, D is TRBD1 (6 bases). CDR3 length equals 15 residues. The germline gives CDR1 SGHKS, CDR2 YYEKEE (reference sequence). V lost 3 bases and J 2 bases, leaving 14 bases between the germline ends. Written as DNA, the CDR3 is TGTGCCAGCAGCTCGTTCGGGACAAGACAAGAGACCCAGTACTTC. This sequence encodes CASSSFGTRQETQYF.